This T cell receptor (beta chain) was retrieved from a study of cytomegalovirus exposure and HLA in healthy donors. As for the study in general: Some 87 million unique TCRs from HLA-typed donors were held in an early release of data.

The primer mix had 60 Vbeta and 13 Jbeta primers. Using immunoSEQ multiplex PCR, the repertoire was profiled, and TCRdb retains in-frame clones only, with some absent. This repertoire comprises roughly 79,000 clones; its ten largest clones make up 4.6%. Trimming left V 5 bases short and J 9 bases short, with 23 bases between. Germline V lookup: CDR1 SGHVS, CDR2 FQNEAQ. This CDR3 is built from 16 residues. Donors consisted of healthy bone marrow donors. Study findings and constraints: Reports described diagnosis of cytomegalovirus status by the classifier as highly specific and sensitive. Presence/absence analyses assumed roughly uniform sequencing depth across donors, which may not hold.

Concerning this clone: Its antigen remains unknown.

This receptor was taken from a man aged 25-45 years in good health and CMV-seronegative. What was sequenced was PBMCs. The rearrangement uses TRBV7-8 and TRBJ1-5, with D possibly matching TRBD1 (5 bases). The CDR3 is CASSLPGEQGVGPQHF. The DNA for the CDR3 is TGTGCCAGCAGCCTCCCTGGTGAGCAGGGCGTGGGGCCCCAGCATTTT.